The 14 T cell receptor beta chains presented below share a single source sample, sequenced in a study of tumor and adjacent non-tumor tissue in lung cancer. Three rounds of nested PCR, following a modified ARM-PCR protocol, produced the TCRbeta library. MiXCR, applied by TCRdb to the multiplex PCR reads, yields one record per CDR3 protein. The table has 100,000 or so distinct CDR3 sequences, approximately 65% seen once; the top ten hold roughly 18%. This sample's RNA came from whole unsorted tissue. The normal lung tissue was taken more than 3 cm from the tumor edge. Source material: distant non-tumor lung tissue. These receptors originate from a man aged 30-40 years with non-small cell lung cancer.

A word on this clonotype: One end of the junction fails to match germline, which may point to a read error. The rearrangement joins TRBV4-1 to TRBJ1-5; no clear D. This CDR3 contains 15 residues. CDR1 is MGHRA, CDR2 YSYEKL, per germline. The CDR3 nucleotides are TGCGCCAGTAGCCAAGAGACCAAAGAAGGTCAGCCCCAGCATTTC. Its translation: CASSQETKEGQPQHF.

The chain recombines TRBV12-3 or TRBV12-4 with TRBJ1-2; D is uncertain. V shed 6 bases and J shed 5 bases, with 10 bases lying between them. This CDR3 has 12 residues. The CDR3 spells CASSVHNYGYTF. CDR3 in DNA: TGTGCCAGCAGCGTGCACAATTATGGCTACACCTTC.

This clonotype showed up just once. The V gene is TRBV19, the J gene TRBJ2-1; possibly TRBD1 or TRBD2 for D (5 bases each). V lost 5 bases and J lost 8, with 22 bases in between. This CDR3 is built from 16 residues. The germline V gene encodes CDR1 LNHDA and CDR2 SQIVND (reference sequence). The CDR3: CASSPPAGLGAYEQFF. As DNA, the CDR3 is TGTGCCAGTAGTCCGCCGGCGGGCCTCGGGGCATATGAGCAGTTCTTC.

The rearrangement uses TRBV11-1 and TRBJ2-2; D may be TRBD1 or TRBD2 (5 bases each). The germline V gene has CDR1 SGHAT and CDR2 FQDESV (reference sequence). The CDR3 sequence is 15 residues long. Trimming took off 5 bases at V and 8 bases at J, with 18 bases between the two ends. CDR3 protein: CASSQKGRETGELFF. CDR3 in DNA: TGTGCCAGCAGCCAGAAGGGCAGGGAGACTGGGGAGCTGTTTTTT.

DNA for the CDR3: TGCAGTGCTGTCAAATACCCTCAAGAGACCCAGTACTTC. Residues: CSAVKYPQETQYF. The gene calls are TRBV29-1 and TRBJ2-5; D uncertain. The CDR3 consists of 13 residues. Germline V gene lookup returns CDR1 SQVTM and CDR2 ANQGSEA.

This clonotype was observed once. This may stem from a read error, because a much larger clone lies one nucleotide away. The V call is TRBV14, the J call TRBJ2-5; D might be TRBD2 (5 bases). Germline assignment: CDR1 SGHDN and CDR2 FVKESK. The CDR3 is made up of 13 amino acids. DNA for the CDR3: TGTGCCGGCAGCCAAGACCTTGGGAGGACCCAGTACTTC. Translating gives CAGSQDLGRTQYF. Together with reference TRBV14 and TRBJ2-5, the CDR3 gives the full variable domain: EAGVTQFPSHSVIEKGQTVTLRCDPISGHDNLYWYRRVMGKEIKFLLHFVKESKQDESGMPNNRFLAERTGGTYSTLKVQPAELEDSGVYFCAGSQDLGRTQYFGPGTRLLVL.

This clonotype was seen only a few times. This sequence may be a read error, since a much larger clone differs from it by one base. This rearrangement joins TRBV20-1 to TRBJ2-7; D unresolved. The CDR3 covers 13 residues. Looked up from germline, CDR1 is DFQATT and CDR2 is SNEGSKA (reference sequence). The CDR3: CSARSRSSYERYF. DNA for the CDR3: TGCAGTGCTCGATCGCGGAGCTCCTACGAGCGGTACTTC.

About this clonotype: A read error may be the cause here, since a much bigger clone is one base away. The rearrangement joins TRBV29-1 to TRBJ2-1, with D unresolved. The V gene lost 7 bases and the J gene lost 7 bases, with 11 bases spanning the gap. There are 11 residues in the CDR3. The germline gives CDR1 SQVTM, CDR2 ANQGSEA. CDR3 bases: TGCAGCGCTATTATGTGGAATGAGCAGTTCTTC. Amino acid sequence: CSAIMWNEQFF.

The chain employs TRBV20-1 and TRBJ2-3, with D unresolved. The CDR3 covers 12 residues. Germline loops: CDR1 DFQATT, CDR2 SNEGSKA (reference sequence). With 3 bases removed from V and 7 bases from J, the gap between germline ends came to 11 bases. CDR3 in amino acids: CSARRGEYTQYF. The CDR3 coding sequence is TGCAGTGCTAGGAGAGGAGAGTATACGCAGTATTTT.

This clonotype was detected many times. This chain links TRBV5-6 with TRBJ1-6; D is unresolved. V lost 0 bases, J lost 7 bases, and 8 bases lay in between. Germline-derived CDR1 and CDR2 are SGHDT and YYEEEE. This CDR3 contains 14 residues. The DNA for the CDR3 is TGTGCCAGCAGCTTGGAGGGCGGCAATTCACCCCTCCACTTT. It codes for CASSLEGGNSPLHF.

This clonotype was seen a few times. Compared with germline, one end of the junction differs, possibly owing to a read error. The chain employs TRBV20-1 and TRBJ2-3, with TRBD2 matching over 9 bases. Germline V gives CDR1 DFQATT, CDR2 SNEGSKA (reference sequence). This CDR3 contains 16 residues. In nucleotides, the CDR3 is TGCAATGCTAGAGATCGGGCGGGAGGGCCGGTAGATACGCAGTATTTT. As protein: CNARDRAGGPVDTQYF.

CDR3 in amino acids: CASSLEVNEQFF. In nucleotides, the CDR3 is TGTGCCAGCAGCTTAGAAGTAAATGAGCAGTTCTTC. The chain joins TRBV11-2 to TRBJ2-1; D gene uncertain. The length of the CDR3 is 12 residues. Germline lookup yields CDR1 SGHAT and CDR2 FQNNGV. The ends were cut back, 0 bases at V and 7 bases at J, with 4 bases in the middle.

This clonotype appeared a single time. The conserved closing phenylalanine or tryptophan is absent in this CDR3, likely reflecting a read error. No DNA is shown, since the ends of the CDR3 on it are uncertain; the CDR3 is the one TCRdb lists. The genes are TRBV29-1 and TRBJ1-1. 11 amino acids form the CDR3, both terminal residues included. The germline V gene encodes CDR1 SQVTM and CDR2 ANQGSEA. The CDR3 is CSVSGPDQSFL.

This clonotype was counted many times. This chain links TRBV20-1 with TRBJ2-3; D is perhaps TRBD2 (5 bases). Trimming left V 7 bases short and J 1 base short, with 9 bases between. CDR1 DFQATT and CDR2 SNEGSKA come from the germline V gene (reference sequence). This CDR3 comprises 12 residues. The CDR3 loop reads CSGTLGTDTQYF. The CDR3 region has the DNA TGCAGTGGGACTCTCGGCACAGATACGCAGTATTTT.